Sequencing of this TCR beta chain was carried out in a study of T-cell reconstitution after alpha-beta-depleted transplantation in children. The CDR3 sequence is 19 residues long. CDR1 is LGHNT, CDR2 FRNRAP, per germline. After removal of 3 bases from V and 0 bases from J, the junction contained 9 bases not matched to a gene. TCRbeta library construction was performed incorporating unique molecular identifiers. Via MiXCR, TCRdb re-called the PCR reads, giving one row per CDR3 protein. Of over 550,000 distinct CDR3 sequences in the sample, under 12% were seen once. This clonotype was sampled from a human donor who donated a stem cell graft to a child with acute myeloid leukemia. The specimen comprised PBMCs from the stem cell graft donor, sampled from the stem cell graft. The V and J genes are TRBV12-5 and TRBJ2-2, with 11 bases aligning to TRBD2. This CDR3 is CASGFPLTSGSANTGELFF. CDR3 sequence (DNA): TGTGCTAGTGGTTTCCCCTTAACTAGCGGGAGTGCGAACACCGGGGAGCTGTTTTTT.